These T cell receptor beta chains were read from a single sample in a study of OX40 agonist ivuxolimab in advanced cancers. The table came from immunoSEQ multiplex PCR; TCRdb's copy has only in-frame clones and leaves some out. The sample shows fewer than 55,000 clones, 75% to 90% of them seen only once. The sample in question was CD4+ or CD8+ T cells sorted from blood, obtained in a trial of the OX40 agonist ivuxolimab. The receptors here all came from an adult with an advanced solid tumor such as melanoma, head and neck, liver or kidney cancer. Both conserved end residues are part of each CDR3. A D gene is named only where the DNA matches it firmly. Clone size is given for some rows only: seen once, a few or many times, or a class if the clone is expanded.

j_call | v_call | clone_size | d_call | cdr3_nt | cdr3_aa
TRBJ1-4 | TRBV5-4 | - | - | TGTGCCAGCAGCCGGGGGCGGGGTGCAACTAATGAAAAACTGTTTTTT | CASSRGRGATNEKLFF
TRBJ2-5 | TRBV30 | - | TRBD2 | TGTGCCTGGAGTGAAGCGGGGGCCTTAGGGACCCAGTACTTC | CAWSEAGALGTQYF
TRBJ2-3 | TRBV7-9 | - | TRBD2 | TGTGCCAGCAGCTCGGCGGGAGGGGGCACAGATACGCAGTATTTT | CASSSAGGGTDTQYF
TRBJ2-1 | TRBV29-1 | - | - | TGCAGCGTGGAGGCTAACAATGAGCAGTTCTTC | CSVEANNEQFF
TRBJ2-5 | TRBV28 | once | TRBD1 | TGTGCCAGCAACCAGGACAGGGGCCAAGAGACCCAGTACTTC | CASNQDRGQETQYF
TRBJ2-5 | TRBV29-1 | - | TRBD1 | TGCAGCGTTGAAGTTGGGGACAGTCAAGAGACCCAGTACTTC | CSVEVGDSQETQYF
TRBJ2-5 | TRBV5-1 | - | - | TGCGCCAGCAGCTTAGGAGGCTTTCAAGAGACCCAGTACTTC | CASSLGGFQETQYF
TRBJ2-3 | TRBV2 | - | - | TGTGCCAGCAGAAATCCGACAGCCCCAACGCAGTATTTT | CASRNPTAPTQYF
TRBJ2-3 | TRBV7-9 | - | - | TGTGCCAGCAGCTTGTTAATAAACACAGATACGCAGTATTTT | CASSLLINTDTQYF
TRBJ2-3 | TRBV7-9 | - | - | TGTGCCAGCAGCTTAGAGCGGACCACTTATCGGGGGCCCGGGGGTACGCAGTATTTT | CASSLERTTYRGPGGTQYF
TRBJ2-2 | TRBV2 | - | - | TGTGCCAGCAGTGAAGGGAGCCGGTACGAGCTGTTTTTT | CASSEGSRYELFF
TRBJ2-7 | TRBV2 | - | TRBD2 | TGTGCCAGCAGTGAGGGGGTAGCGGGGACCTACGAGCAGTACTTC | CASSEGVAGTYEQYF
TRBJ2-7 | TRBV6-1 | - | TRBD1 | TGTGCCAGCAGTGAAGCCCAGGGGGCGTCCTACGAGCAGTACTTC | CASSEAQGASYEQYF
TRBJ2-1 | TRBV4-3 | - | TRBD1 | TGCGCCAGCAGCCAAGAGCGCGGACAGGGTGGGGCCGGGGAGCAGTTCTTC | CASSQERGQGGAGEQFF
TRBJ2-1 | TRBV19 | - | - | TGTGCCAGTAGTAACGGTGAATCCTACAATGAGCAGTTCTTC | CASSNGESYNEQFF
TRBJ1-4 | TRBV4-3 | - | TRBD1 | TGCGCCAGCAGCCAAGAGACAGGGTTAGGAGAAAAACTGTTTTTT | CASSQETGLGEKLFF
TRBJ1-2 | TRBV7-9 | - | - | TGTGCCAGCAGCTTAGGGAGCTTAGCTAACTATGGCTACACCTTC | CASSLGSLANYGYTF
TRBJ2-7 | TRBV5-3 | - | - | TGTGCCAGAAGCCGCCCATTTGCCTTGGAGCAGTACTTC | CARSRPFALEQYF
TRBJ1-1 | TRBV30 | few | - | TGTGCCTGGAGAGCCCAAGGTGACACTGAAGCTTTCTTT | CAWRAQGDTEAFF
TRBJ2-4 | TRBV19 | - | - | TGTGCCAGTAGTATAGGTCAGGGCGGCCCCTTAAACATTCAGTACTTC | CASSIGQGGPLNIQYF
TRBJ2-5 | TRBV6-1 | - | TRBD1 | TGTGCCAGCAGTGGGACAGGGGTCCCCCAAGAGACCCAGTACTTC | CASSGTGVPQETQYF
TRBJ2-2 | TRBV2 | - | TRBD1 | TGTGCCAGCAGCAGACAGGGGGGTTTCACCGGGGAGCTGTTTTTT | CASSRQGGFTGELFF
TRBJ1-1 | TRBV5-1 | - | TRBD1 | TGCGCCAGCAGCTTTTGGGACAGCCTCACTGAAGCTTTCTTT | CASSFWDSLTEAFF
TRBJ1-3 | TRBV11-2 | - | - | TGTGCCAGCAGAAGAGTGGCTGGAAACACCATATATTTT | CASRRVAGNTIYF
TRBJ1-5 | TRBV28 | - | - | TGTGCCAGCAGTAACGTCGGGCAGCCCCAGCATTTT | CASSNVGQPQHF
TRBJ2-1 | TRBV7-9 | - | TRBD1 | TGTGCCAGCAGCCCCCGGGACAGCTACAATGAGCAGTTCTTC | CASSPRDSYNEQFF
TRBJ2-5 | TRBV2 | few | - | TGTGCCAGCAAACAAGCGTCGATACGGCCAGAGTACTTC | CASKQASIRPEYF
TRBJ1-5 | TRBV19 | - | - | TGTGCCAGTAGTACGCACCCGGTGGGGATCAATCAGCCCCAGCATTTT | CASSTHPVGINQPQHF
TRBJ2-7 | TRBV18 | - | TRBD1 | TGTGCCAGCTCACGGGACAGGGGGGACGAGCAGTACTTC | CASSRDRGDEQYF
TRBJ2-7 | TRBV5-1 | - | TRBD2 | TGCGCCAGTGGGGAGGGCTACGAGCAGTACTTC | CASGEGYEQYF
TRBJ2-1 | TRBV7-2 | - | - | TGTGCCAGCAACCAAGCTGGGGGCCGCAATGAGCAGTTCTTC | CASNQAGGRNEQFF
TRBJ1-1 | TRBV10-3 | - | TRBD1 | TGTGCCATCAGACCCGGGACAGGACGATCACTGAACACTGAAGCTTTCTTT | CAIRPGTGRSLNTEAFF
TRBJ2-5 | TRBV6-1 | - | - | TGTGCCAGCAGTGAAGACCAGGCGTCCCAGTACTTC | CASSEDQASQYF
TRBJ2-3 | TRBV4-3 | - | TRBD1 | TGCGCCAGCAGCCAAGACACAGGGGACGGCACAGATACGCAGTATTTT | CASSQDTGDGTDTQYF
TRBJ2-3 | TRBV10-3 | - | - | TGTGCCATCAGTAGGACAGACAAAGATACGCAGTATTTT | CAISRTDKDTQYF
TRBJ2-7 | TRBV6-1 | - | TRBD2 | TGTGCCAGCAGTGGCCGACTAGCGGGAATAGGGGACGAGCAGTACTTC | CASSGRLAGIGDEQYF
TRBJ2-1 | TRBV6-5 | - | TRBD1 | TGTGCCAGCAGTTACTTACAGGGGGCCTACAATGAGCAGTTCTTC | CASSYLQGAYNEQFF
TRBJ2-1 | TRBV5-6 | - | - | TGTGCCAGCAGCTTGGGGACTAACAATGAGCAGTTCTTC | CASSLGTNNEQFF
TRBJ1-1 | TRBV30 | - | - | TGTGCCTGGAGTGTACGGGGGGGGACTGAAGCTTTCTTT | CAWSVRGGTEAFF
TRBJ1-5 | TRBV6-1 | - | - | TGTGCCAGCAGAAGGGGGGGGGATCAGCCCCAGCATTTT | CASRRGGDQPQHF
TRBJ1-6 | TRBV10-3 | - | - | TGTGCCATCAGTGAGTTAGAGAATTCACCCCTCCACTTT | CAISELENSPLHF
TRBJ2-7 | TRBV6-1 | - | - | TGTGCCAGCAGTAACCGAGGGGACTCCTACGAGCAGTACTTC | CASSNRGDSYEQYF
TRBJ1-6 | TRBV14 | - | TRBD1 | TGTGCCAGCAGCCACCGGGACAGGGTTTTTTCACCCCTCCACTTT | CASSHRDRVFSPLHF
TRBJ1-4 | TRBV6-1 | - | TRBD1 | TGTGCCAGCAGTGAAGCACCGCCGGGACAGGGGTACCTAGAAGGTGAAAAACTGTTTTTT | CASSEAPPGQGYLEGEKLFF
TRBJ1-2 | TRBV5-6 | - | - | TGTGCCAGCAGCACCGGACAGCCGAACTATGGCTACACCTTC | CASSTGQPNYGYTF
TRBJ1-1 | TRBV19 | - | - | TGTGCCAGTAGTTTAGGGGTGAACACTGAAGCTTTCTTT | CASSLGVNTEAFF
TRBJ1-4 | TRBV27 | - | TRBD1 | TGTGCCAGCAGTGCGACAGGGTTTGGGGAAAAACTGTTTTTT | CASSATGFGEKLFF
TRBJ1-4 | TRBV5-1 | - | - | TGCGCCAGCAGCCCGGATTCAACTAATGAAAAACTGTTTTTT | CASSPDSTNEKLFF
TRBJ2-2 | TRBV5-1 | - | TRBD1 | TGCGCCAGCAGCGTCGGACAGGGGGCCTCCACCGGGGAGCTGTTTTTT | CASSVGQGASTGELFF
TRBJ1-6 | TRBV13 | - | - | TGTGCCAGCAGCTTAGGCCGGACTCTTGGGAATTCACCCCTCCACTTT | CASSLGRTLGNSPLHF
TRBJ2-7 | TRBV10-2 | - | TRBD2 | TGCGCCAGCAGTGAGTCTACCGGGACTAGCGGTTACGAGCAGTACTTC | CASSESTGTSGYEQYF
TRBJ2-2 | TRBV7-2 | - | - | TGTGCCAGCAGCTTAGCGGTCGGGGAGCTGTTTTTT | CASSLAVGELFF
TRBJ2-7 | TRBV11-2 | - | TRBD2 | TGTGCCAGCAGCTCCTATAGCGGGGACTCCTACGAGCAGTACTTC | CASSSYSGDSYEQYF